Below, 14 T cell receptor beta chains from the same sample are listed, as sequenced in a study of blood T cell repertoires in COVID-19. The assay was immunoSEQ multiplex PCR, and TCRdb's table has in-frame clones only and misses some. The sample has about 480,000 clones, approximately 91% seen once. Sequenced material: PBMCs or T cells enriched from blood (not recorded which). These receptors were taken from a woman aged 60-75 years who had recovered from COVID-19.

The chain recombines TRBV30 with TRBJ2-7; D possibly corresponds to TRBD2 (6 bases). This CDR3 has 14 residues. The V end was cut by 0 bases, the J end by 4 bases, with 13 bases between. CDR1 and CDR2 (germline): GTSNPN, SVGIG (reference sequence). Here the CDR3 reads CAWSVGGAKYEQYF. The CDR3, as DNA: TGTGCCTGGAGTGTAGGAGGGGCGAAATACGAGCAGTACTTC.

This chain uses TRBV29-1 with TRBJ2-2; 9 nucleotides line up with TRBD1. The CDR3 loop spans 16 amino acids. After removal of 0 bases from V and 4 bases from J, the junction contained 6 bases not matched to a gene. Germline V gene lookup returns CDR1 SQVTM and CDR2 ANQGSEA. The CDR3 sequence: CSVEDLQGASTGELFF. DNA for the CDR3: TGCAGCGTTGAAGATCTACAGGGGGCCAGCACCGGGGAGCTGTTTTTT.

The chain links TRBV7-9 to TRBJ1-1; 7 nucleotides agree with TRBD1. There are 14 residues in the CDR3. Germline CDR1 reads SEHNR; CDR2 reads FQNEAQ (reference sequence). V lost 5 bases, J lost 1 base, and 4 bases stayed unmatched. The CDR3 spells CASSPGQRNTEAFF. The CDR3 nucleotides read TGTGCCAGCAGCCCGGGACAGAGGAACACTGAAGCTTTCTTT.

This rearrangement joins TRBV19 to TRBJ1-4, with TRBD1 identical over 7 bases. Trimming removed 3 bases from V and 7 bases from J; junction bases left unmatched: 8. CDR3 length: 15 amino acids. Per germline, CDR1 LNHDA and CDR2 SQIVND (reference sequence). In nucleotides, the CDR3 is TGTGCCAGTAGTATTGGAAGGGGGCAGGGTGAAAAACTGTTTTTT. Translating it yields CASSIGRGQGEKLFF.

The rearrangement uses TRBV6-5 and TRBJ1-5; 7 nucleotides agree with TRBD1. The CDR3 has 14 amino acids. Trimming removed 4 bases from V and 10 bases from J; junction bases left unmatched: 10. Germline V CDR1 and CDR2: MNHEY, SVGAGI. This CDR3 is CASSSRQGWHPQHF. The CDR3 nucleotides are TGTGCCAGCAGTTCGCGACAGGGTTGGCATCCCCAGCATTTT.

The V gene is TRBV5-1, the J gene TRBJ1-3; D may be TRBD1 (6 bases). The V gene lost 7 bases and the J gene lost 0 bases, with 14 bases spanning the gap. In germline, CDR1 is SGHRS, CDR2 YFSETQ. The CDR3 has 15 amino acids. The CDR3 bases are TGCGCCAGCGCACCCGACAGGACCTCTGGAAACACCATATATTTT. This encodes CASAPDRTSGNTIYF. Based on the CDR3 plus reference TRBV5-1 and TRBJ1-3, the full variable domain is KAGVTQTPRYLIKTRGQQVTLSCSPISGHRSVSWYQQTPGQGLQFLFEYFSETQRNKGNFPGRFSGRQFSNSRSEMNVSTLELGDSALYLCASAPDRTSGNTIYFGEGSWLTVV.

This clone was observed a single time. This CDR3 reads CASSLDGQIPNSPLHF. CDR3 DNA: TGTGCCAGCAGCTTAGATGGACAGATCCCCAACTCACCCCTCCACTTT. The chain is built from TRBV7-9 and TRBJ1-6; possible D gene TRBD1, 6 bases. Germline CDR1 reads SEHNR; CDR2 reads FQNEAQ (reference sequence). With 1 base removed from V and 10 bases from J, the gap between germline ends came to 17 bases. This CDR3 is 16 amino acids long.

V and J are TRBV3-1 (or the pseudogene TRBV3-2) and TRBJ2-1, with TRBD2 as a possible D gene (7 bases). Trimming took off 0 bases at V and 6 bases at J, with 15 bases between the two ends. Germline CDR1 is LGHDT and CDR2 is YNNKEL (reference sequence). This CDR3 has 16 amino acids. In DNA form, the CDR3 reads TGTGCCAGCAGCCAAGAAGTCGGGGGGCATTTCAATGAGCAGTTCTTC. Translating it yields CASSQEVGGHFNEQFF.

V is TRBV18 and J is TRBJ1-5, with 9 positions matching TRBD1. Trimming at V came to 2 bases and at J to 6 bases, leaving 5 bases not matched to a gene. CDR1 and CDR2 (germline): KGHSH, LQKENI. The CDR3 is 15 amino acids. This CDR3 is CASSPGTGNVQPQHF. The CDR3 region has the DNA TGTGCCAGCTCACCAGGGACAGGGAATGTTCAGCCCCAGCATTTT.

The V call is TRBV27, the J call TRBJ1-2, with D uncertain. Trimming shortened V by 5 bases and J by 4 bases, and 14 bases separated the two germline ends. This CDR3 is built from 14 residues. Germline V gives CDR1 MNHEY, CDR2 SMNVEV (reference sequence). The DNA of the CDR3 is TGTGCCAGCAGTCCTGGGCTAGGAGGCTATGGCTACACCTTC. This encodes CASSPGLGGYGYTF.

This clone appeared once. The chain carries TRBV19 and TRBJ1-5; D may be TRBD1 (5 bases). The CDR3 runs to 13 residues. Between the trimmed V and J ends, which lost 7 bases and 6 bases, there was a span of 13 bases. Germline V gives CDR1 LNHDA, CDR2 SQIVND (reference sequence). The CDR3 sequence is CASNQGLGQPQHF. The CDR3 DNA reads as TGTGCCAGTAACCAGGGTTTGGGTCAGCCCCAGCATTTT.

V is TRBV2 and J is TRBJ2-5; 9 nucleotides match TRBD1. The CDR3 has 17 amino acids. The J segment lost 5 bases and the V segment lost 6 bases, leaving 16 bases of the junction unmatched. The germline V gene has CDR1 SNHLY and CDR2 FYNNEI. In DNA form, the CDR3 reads TGTGCCAGCAGGAAAAGTGGACAGGGACAGGGTGGGGAGACCCAGTACTTC. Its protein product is CASRKSGQGQGGETQYF.

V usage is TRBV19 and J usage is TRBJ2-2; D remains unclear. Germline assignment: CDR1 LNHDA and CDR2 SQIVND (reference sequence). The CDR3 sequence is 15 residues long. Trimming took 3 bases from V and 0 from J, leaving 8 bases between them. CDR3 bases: TGTGCCAGTAGTATTGTTGCTACGAACACCGGGGAGCTGTTTTTT. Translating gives CASSIVATNTGELFF.

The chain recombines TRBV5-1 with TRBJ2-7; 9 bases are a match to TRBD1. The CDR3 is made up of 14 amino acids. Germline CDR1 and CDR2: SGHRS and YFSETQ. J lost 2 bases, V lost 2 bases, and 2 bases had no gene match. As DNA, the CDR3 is TGCGCCAGCAGCTTCGGGACAGGGCCCTACGAGCAGTACTTC. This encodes CASSFGTGPYEQYF.